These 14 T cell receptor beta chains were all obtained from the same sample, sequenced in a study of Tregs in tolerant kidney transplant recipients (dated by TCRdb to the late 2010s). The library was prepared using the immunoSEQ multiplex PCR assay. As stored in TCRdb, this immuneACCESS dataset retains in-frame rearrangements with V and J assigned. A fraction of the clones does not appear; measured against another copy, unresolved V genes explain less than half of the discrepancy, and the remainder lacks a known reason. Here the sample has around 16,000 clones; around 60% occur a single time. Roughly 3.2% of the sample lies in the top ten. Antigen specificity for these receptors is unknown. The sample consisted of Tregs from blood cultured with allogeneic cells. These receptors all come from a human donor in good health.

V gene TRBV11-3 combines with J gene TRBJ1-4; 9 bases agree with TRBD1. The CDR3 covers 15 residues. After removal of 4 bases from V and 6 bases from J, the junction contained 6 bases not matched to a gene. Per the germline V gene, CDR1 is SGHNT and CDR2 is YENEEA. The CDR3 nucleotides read TGTGCCAGCAGCTGGGGACAGGGCAGGGATGAAAAACTGTTTTTT. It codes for CASSWGQGRDEKLFF.

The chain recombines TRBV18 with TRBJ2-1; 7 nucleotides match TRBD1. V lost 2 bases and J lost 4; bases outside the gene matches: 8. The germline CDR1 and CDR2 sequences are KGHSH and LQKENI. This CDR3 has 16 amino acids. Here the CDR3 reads CASSPAVRTGYNEQFF. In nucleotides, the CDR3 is TGTGCCAGCTCACCAGCAGTTAGGACAGGATACAATGAGCAGTTCTTC.

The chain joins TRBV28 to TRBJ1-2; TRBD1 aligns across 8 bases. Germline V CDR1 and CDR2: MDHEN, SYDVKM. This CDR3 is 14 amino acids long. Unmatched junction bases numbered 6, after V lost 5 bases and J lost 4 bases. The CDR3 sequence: CASSTTGEGYGYTF. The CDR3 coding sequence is TGTGCCAGCAGTACGACAGGGGAGGGCTATGGCTACACCTTC.

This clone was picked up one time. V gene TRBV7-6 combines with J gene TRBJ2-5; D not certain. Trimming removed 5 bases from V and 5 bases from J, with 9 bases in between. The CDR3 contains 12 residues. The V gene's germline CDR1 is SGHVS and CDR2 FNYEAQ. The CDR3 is CASSILMETQYF. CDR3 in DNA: TGTGCCAGCAGCATACTTATGGAGACCCAGTACTTC.

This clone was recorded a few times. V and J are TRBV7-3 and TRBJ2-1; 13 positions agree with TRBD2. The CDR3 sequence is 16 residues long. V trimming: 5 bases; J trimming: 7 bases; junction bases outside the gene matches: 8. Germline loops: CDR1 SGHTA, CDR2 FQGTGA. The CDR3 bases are TGTGCCAGCAGCCTACTAGCGGGGGGGCCGAGAAATGAGCAGTTCTTC. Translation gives CASSLLAGGPRNEQFF. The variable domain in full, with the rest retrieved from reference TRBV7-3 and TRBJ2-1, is GAGVSQTPSNKVTEKGKYVELRCDPISGHTALYWYRQSLGQGPEFLIYFQGTGAADDSGLPNDRFFAVRPEGSVSTLKIQRTERGDSAVYLCASSLLAGGPRNEQFFGPGTRLTVL.

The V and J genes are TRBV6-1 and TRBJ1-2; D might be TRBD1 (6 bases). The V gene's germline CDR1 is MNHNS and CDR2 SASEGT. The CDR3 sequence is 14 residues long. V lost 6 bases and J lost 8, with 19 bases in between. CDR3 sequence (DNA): TGTGCCAGCAGCACCCTAGGGGGGCGCGGAGGCTACACCTTC. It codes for CASSTLGGRGGYTF.

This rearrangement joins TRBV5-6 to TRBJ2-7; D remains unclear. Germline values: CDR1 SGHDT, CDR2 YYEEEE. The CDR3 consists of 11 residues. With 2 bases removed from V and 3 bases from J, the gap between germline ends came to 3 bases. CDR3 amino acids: CASSFSYEQYF. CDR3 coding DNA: TGTGCCAGCAGCTTTAGCTACGAGCAGTACTTC.

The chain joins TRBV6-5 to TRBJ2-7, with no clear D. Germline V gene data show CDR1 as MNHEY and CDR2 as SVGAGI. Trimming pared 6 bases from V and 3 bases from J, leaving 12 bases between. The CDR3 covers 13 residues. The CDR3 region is CASRSTQYYEQYF. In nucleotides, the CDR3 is TGTGCCAGCAGGTCGACACAGTACTACGAGCAGTACTTC.

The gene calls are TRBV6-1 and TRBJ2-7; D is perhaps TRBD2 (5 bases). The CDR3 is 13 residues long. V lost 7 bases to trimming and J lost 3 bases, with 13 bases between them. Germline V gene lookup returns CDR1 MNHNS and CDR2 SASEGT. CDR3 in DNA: TGTGCCAGCAAGATCACAGACTACTACGAGCAGTACTTC. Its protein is CASKITDYYEQYF.

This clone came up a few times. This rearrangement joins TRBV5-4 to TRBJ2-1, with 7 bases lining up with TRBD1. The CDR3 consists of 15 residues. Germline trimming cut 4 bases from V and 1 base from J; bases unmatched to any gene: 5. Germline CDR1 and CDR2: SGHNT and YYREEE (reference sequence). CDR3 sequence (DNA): TGTGCCAGCAGCCTAGACAGGGCTTCCTACAATGAGCAGTTCTTC. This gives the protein CASSLDRASYNEQFF.

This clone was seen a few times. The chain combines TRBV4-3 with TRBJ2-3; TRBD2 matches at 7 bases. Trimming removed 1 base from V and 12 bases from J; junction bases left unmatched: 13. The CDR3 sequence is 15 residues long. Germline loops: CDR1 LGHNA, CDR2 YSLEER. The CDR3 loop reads CASSQVTGPGGNQYF. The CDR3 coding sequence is TGCGCCAGCAGCCAAGTAACTGGGCCGGGAGGAAACCAGTATTTT.

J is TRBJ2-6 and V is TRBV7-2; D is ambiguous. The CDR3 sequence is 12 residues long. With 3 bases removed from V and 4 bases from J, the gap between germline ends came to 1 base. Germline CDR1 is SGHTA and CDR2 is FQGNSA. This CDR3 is CASSFGANVLTF. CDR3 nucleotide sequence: TGTGCCAGCAGCTTCGGGGCCAACGTCCTGACTTTC.

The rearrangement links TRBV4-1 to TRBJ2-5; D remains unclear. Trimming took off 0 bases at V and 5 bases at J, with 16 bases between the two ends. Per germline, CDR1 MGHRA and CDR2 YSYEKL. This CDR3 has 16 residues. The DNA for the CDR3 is TGCGCCAGCAGCCAAGAAGGCGGTGATTGGTGGGAGACCCAGTACTTC. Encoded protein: CASSQEGGDWWETQYF.

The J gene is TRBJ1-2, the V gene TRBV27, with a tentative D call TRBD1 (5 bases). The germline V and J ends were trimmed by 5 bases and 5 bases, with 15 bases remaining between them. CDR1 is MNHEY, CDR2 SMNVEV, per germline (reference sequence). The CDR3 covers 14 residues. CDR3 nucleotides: TGTGCCAGCAGTCCCAAGGTGGAGGGGTATGGCTACACCTTC. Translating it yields CASSPKVEGYGYTF.